The present T cell receptor beta chain was sequenced within a study of T-cell memory formation after mild COVID-19. Study-wide results and caveats: Clones that contracted clustered mainly in CM and EM if CD4+ and in EMRA if CD8+. Clones that shrank (day 15 to 85) were balanced CD4/CD8, whereas later expanders leaned CD4+. Researchers found some responding clones in pre-infection memory, a sign that cross-reactive memory joined.

In its sample, this clonotype was seen a few times. The antigen is undetermined. UMIs and sample barcodes were carried by the TCR alpha and TCR beta cDNA libraries that 5'RACE produced using constant-segment primers. Via MiXCR, TCRdb re-called the 5' RACE reads, giving one row per CDR3 protein. The sample consists of roughly 350,000 distinct CDR3 sequences, approximately 21% of them appearing once. The CDR3 has 10 amino acids. Trimming shortened V by 4 bases and J by 6 bases, and 5 bases separated the two germline ends. CDR1 and CDR2 (germline): DFQATT, SNEGSKA (reference sequence). This sequence was found in an adult woman who had mild COVID-19 (a few samples of this study predate the infection). Cell type and time point are not known. Sequencing input: PBMCs or a T cell subset sorted from them (not recorded which). The V gene is TRBV20-1, the J gene TRBJ2-3, with D unresolved. The CDR3 here is CSAIGDTQYF. DNA for the CDR3: TGCAGTGCTATCGGGGATACGCAGTATTTT.